Included here is one TCR beta chain sequence, with context. Antigen specificity is unknown. The entry originates in a study of radiotherapy plus CTLA-4 blockade in lung cancer. Across the whole study: Disease control was achieved by around 30% of patients, and objective responses by less than 20%.

With 0 bases removed from V and 2 bases from J, the gap between germline ends came to 11 bases. This CDR3 has 15 residues. Germline V gives CDR1 SGHKS, CDR2 YYEKEE (reference sequence). CTLA-4 blockade with ipilimumab, together with focal radiation, was given to patients with chemo-refractory metastatic non-small-cell lung cancer. Regarding the study as a whole: Early shifts in blood T cell clones, with interferon-beta, reportedly predicted response best. Expansion of tumor-derived TCR clones was observed in blood after radiotherapy plus ipilimumab.

Sequencing used immunoSEQ multiplex PCR; TCRdb keeps in-frame clones, though not all of them. The top ten clones hold around a tenth of a sample with tens of thousands of clones, around 75% of them seen once. This clonotype was sampled from a human donor with non-small cell lung cancer who had stable disease on radiotherapy plus ipilimumab. V is TRBV5-5 and J is TRBJ2-5; D not certain. The sequenced sample was peripheral blood, obtained from a patient treated with radiotherapy plus ipilimumab. This CDR3 reads CASSLEQLLQETQYF. In DNA form, the CDR3 reads TGTGCCAGCAGCTTGGAACAGTTGCTTCAAGAGACCCAGTACTTC.